The 30 T cell receptor beta chains in this list originate from one sample, sequenced in a study of early T cells in non-severe SARS-CoV-2 infection. A single record per CDR3 protein comes from TCRdb applying MiXCR to the 5' RACE reads. The sample holds about 90,000 distinct CDR3 sequences, 12% seen once. Material: whole blood, obtained at baseline. The receptors here all came from an adult who was a healthcare worker with PCR-confirmed SARS-CoV-2 infection or an uninfected control (not recorded which).

This clonotype was observed a few times. The chain links TRBV6-1 to TRBJ1-1, with D hard to call. CDR3 size: 13 residues. V was clipped by 3 bases and J by 1 base, with 6 bases between them. Germline assignment: CDR1 MNHNS and CDR2 SASEGT. Written as DNA, the CDR3 is TGTGCCAGCAGTGATGCACAGAACACTGAAGCTTTCTTT. The encoded protein is CASSDAQNTEAFF.

The gene calls are TRBV10-3 and TRBJ1-1; D is uncertain. Germline assignment: CDR1 ENHRY and CDR2 SYGVKD. This CDR3 spans 14 amino acids. V lost 5 bases, J lost 0 bases, and 10 bases lay in between. The CDR3 nucleotides are TGTGCCATCAGTATGAATCCCATGAACACTGAAGCTTTCTTT. This codes for CAISMNPMNTEAFF.

The genes are TRBV5-4 and TRBJ2-2; 9 positions match TRBD2. The V gene's germline CDR1 is SGHNT and CDR2 YYREEE (reference sequence). V trimming: 2 bases; J trimming: 4 bases; junction bases outside the gene matches: 3. The CDR3 has 15 amino acids. CDR3 sequence (DNA): TGTGCCAGCAGCTTTACTAGCGGGCCCACCGGGGAGCTGTTTTTT. Amino acid sequence: CASSFTSGPTGELFF.

The chain couples TRBV11-2 to TRBJ2-2, with D tentatively TRBD1 or TRBD2 (5 bases each). V was clipped by 2 bases and J by 0 bases, with 13 bases between them. Germline lookup yields CDR1 SGHAT and CDR2 FQNNGV. The CDR3 runs to 17 residues. The CDR3 reads CASSLRWGGPNTGELFF. CDR3 bases: TGTGCCAGCAGCTTAAGATGGGGCGGGCCGAACACCGGGGAGCTGTTTTTT.

This clonotype was recorded a few times. V gene TRBV16 combines with J gene TRBJ1-3; D might be TRBD1 (6 bases). The CDR3 runs 14 residues. Germline V CDR1 and CDR2: KGHSY, FQNENV. Trimming shortened V by 4 bases and J by 0 bases, and 7 bases separated the two germline ends. Here the CDR3 DNA reads TGTGCCAGCAGCCTGGACAGCTCTGGAAACACCATATATTTT. Translating it yields CASSLDSSGNTIYF.

This clonotype has a count of ten or more. The chain has TRBV2 and TRBJ2-7; the D is unclear. The CDR3 is 15 residues long. CDR1 and CDR2 from the germline V gene are SNHLY and FYNNEI. The V gene lost 0 bases and the J gene lost 1 base, with 10 bases spanning the gap. CDR3 region: CASSEAAPKSYEQYF. Here the CDR3 DNA reads TGTGCCAGCAGTGAAGCTGCGCCAAAGTCCTACGAGCAGTACTTC.

The chain employs TRBV20-1 and TRBJ1-6; 12 bases agree with TRBD1. Germline V CDR1 and CDR2: DFQATT, SNEGSKA (reference sequence). Trimming at V came to 5 bases and at J to 8 bases, leaving 4 bases not matched to a gene. The length of the CDR3 is 14 residues. CDR3 sequence (DNA): TGCAGTGCTGAAGGGACAGGGGGCCATTCACCCCTCCACTTT. This gives the protein CSAEGTGGHSPLHF.

The chain has TRBV7-2 and TRBJ2-3; a weak D match, TRBD1 (6 bases). Germline V gene lookup returns CDR1 SGHTA and CDR2 FQGNSA. The CDR3 runs 16 residues. Between the trimmed V and J ends, which lost 5 bases and 2 bases, there was a span of 17 bases. CDR3 amino acids: CASSLGGRAYTDTQYF. Here the CDR3 DNA reads TGTGCCAGCAGCCTAGGGGGTAGGGCGTACACAGATACGCAGTATTTT. Based on the CDR3 plus reference TRBV7-2 and TRBJ2-3, the full variable domain is GAGVSQSPSNKVTEKGKDVELRCDPISGHTALYWYRQSLGQGLEFLIYFQGNSAPDKSGLPSDRFSAERTGGSVSTLTIQRTQQEDSAVYLCASSLGGRAYTDTQYFGPGTRLTVL.

The chain uses TRBV20-1 and TRBJ2-3, with D perhaps TRBD1 (6 bases). The CDR3 length is 14 residues. Germline CDR1 DFQATT, CDR2 SNEGSKA (reference sequence). Trimming took 5 bases from V and 1 from J, leaving 13 bases between them. For the CDR3, the DNA is TGCAGTGCTCCTCGACAGGCGGGCACAGATACGCAGTATTTT. The encoded protein is CSAPRQAGTDTQYF.

This chain uses TRBV11-2 with TRBJ2-2; D remains unclear. Trimming cost V 5 bases and J 6 bases, with 10 bases left between them. CDR1 and CDR2 (germline): SGHAT, FQNNGV. The CDR3 has 13 residues. The CDR3 protein is CASSLRDPGELFF. CDR3 coding DNA: TGTGCCAGCAGCCTGCGAGACCCCGGGGAGCTGTTTTTT.

This clonotype was seen many times. This chain links TRBV3-1 with TRBJ2-3; TRBD1 aligns across 7 bases. CDR3 length: 15 amino acids. Per germline, CDR1 LGHDT and CDR2 YNNKEL (reference sequence). After removal of 4 bases from V and 3 bases from J, the junction contained 7 bases not matched to a gene. The CDR3 nucleotides are TGTGCCAGCAGCCCGGGACAGCCGAAGACAGATACGCAGTATTTT. Amino acid sequence: CASSPGQPKTDTQYF.

The rearrangement links TRBV10-3 to TRBJ2-7; weak D call: TRBD1 (5 bases). This CDR3 comprises 14 residues. V shed 10 bases and J shed 3 bases, with 19 bases lying between them. The germline CDR1 and CDR2 sequences are ENHRY and SYGVKD. CDR3 nucleotides: TGTGCCACCGGCGAGACAGTTAAATTCTACGAGCAGTACTTC. Its translation is CATGETVKFYEQYF.

This clonotype was counted a few times. The genes are TRBV11-3 and TRBJ2-7; D is unclear. This CDR3 has 13 amino acids. The V end was cut by 3 bases, the J end by 5 bases, with 11 bases between. Germline CDR1 reads SGHNT; CDR2 reads YENEEA. The chain's CDR3 is CASSFGPSNEQYF. In DNA form, the CDR3 reads TGTGCCAGCAGCTTCGGCCCCTCGAACGAGCAGTACTTC.

This clonotype has at least ten counts. This chain joins TRBV12-3 or TRBV12-4 and TRBJ1-5; 7 positions match TRBD1. Trimming at V came to 6 bases and at J to 7 bases, leaving 9 bases not matched to a gene. This CDR3 has 14 amino acids. The CDR3 reads CASRPRGRGQPQHF. As DNA, the CDR3 is TGTGCCAGCAGACCTAGGGGGCGCGGGCAGCCCCAGCATTTT.

This clonotype was seen repeatedly, ten times or more. The chain links TRBV24-1 to TRBJ2-1, with TRBD1 identical over 7 bases. The V gene end was trimmed by 4 bases and the J gene end by 0 bases; junction bases not matched to a gene: 2. Germline V CDR1 and CDR2: KGHDR, SFDVKD. The CDR3 sequence is 15 residues long. The CDR3 DNA reads TGTGCCACCAGTGACGGGGACAGCTCCTACAATGAGCAGTTCTTC. Translating gives CATSDGDSSYNEQFF.

The gene calls are TRBV10-3 and TRBJ2-3, with TRBD1 identical over 11 bases. J gave up 4 bases and V 10 bases, and 7 bases lay outside the gene matches. The CDR3 extends over 14 amino acids. CDR1 ENHRY and CDR2 SYGVKD come from the germline V gene. Here the CDR3 reads CATDLGQGADTQYF. DNA of the CDR3: TGTGCCACCGACCTGGGACAGGGGGCAGATACGCAGTATTTT.

A few counts support this clonotype. The chain employs TRBV6-6 and TRBJ1-2; 7 bases line up with TRBD1. V dropped 7 bases and J dropped 4; count of bases not matched to a gene: 9. The germline CDR1 and CDR2 sequences are MNHNY and SVGAGI (reference sequence). This CDR3 region has 14 residues. DNA of the CDR3: TGTGCCAGCACCTACCTGACAGGGTCCTATGGCTACACCTTC. This gives the protein CASTYLTGSYGYTF.

This clonotype occurred many times. This chain connects TRBV10-3 to TRBJ2-7; 8 bases fit TRBD1. The ends lost 3 bases at V and 0 bases at J; junction bases unmatched: 10. Germline lookup yields CDR1 ENHRY and CDR2 SYGVKD. This CDR3 is built from 17 residues. Here the CDR3 reads CAISDPGQVSYSYEQYF. CDR3 nucleotides: TGTGCCATCAGTGACCCGGGACAGGTGAGCTACTCCTACGAGCAGTACTTC.

The sample holds a few counts of this clonotype. The V call is TRBV7-6, the J call TRBJ2-7; no clear D gene. V was pared by 1 base and J by 1 base, with 8 bases between. The CDR3 contains 14 residues. Germline V gene lookup returns CDR1 SGHVS and CDR2 FNYEAQ. CDR3 in DNA: TGTGCCAGCAGCTTAGGGGGTGATTCCTACGAGCAGTACTTC. Residues: CASSLGGDSYEQYF.

There are a few counts of this clonotype. The V call is TRBV28, the J call TRBJ1-3; D unclear. Trimming pared 10 bases from V and 5 bases from J, leaving 12 bases between. Germline V CDR1 and CDR2: MDHEN, SYDVKM. The CDR3 loop spans 12 amino acids. CDR3 DNA sequence: TGTGCCACATTCTCGGTGCGAAACACCATATATTTT. Translation gives CATFSVRNTIYF.

This clonotype occurred a few times. The V call is TRBV27, the J call TRBJ2-7; no firm D call. Germline values: CDR1 MNHEY, CDR2 SMNVEV (reference sequence). The germline V and J ends were trimmed by 5 bases and 3 bases, with 14 bases remaining between them. The CDR3 covers 14 residues. CDR3 residues: CASSAGRYYYEQYF. The CDR3 DNA reads TGTGCCAGCAGTGCCGGTCGATATTACTACGAGCAGTACTTC.

Ten or more counts support this clonotype. The V and J genes are TRBV2 and TRBJ2-1; TRBD2 matches 10 bases. Germline V gene data show CDR1 as SNHLY and CDR2 as FYNNEI. J was trimmed by 7 bases and V by 7 bases; bases with no gene match: 7. The CDR3 consists of 14 residues. CDR3 sequence reads: CASNLRSGRNEQFF. The CDR3 coding sequence is TGTGCCAGCAATCTTCGTAGCGGGAGGAATGAGCAGTTCTTC.

Only a few counts were recorded for this clonotype. This chain joins TRBV20-1 and TRBJ1-6; D is undetermined. CDR3 size: 15 residues. Trimming removed 3 bases from V and 8 bases from J, with 17 bases in between. Per germline, CDR1 DFQATT and CDR2 SNEGSKA (reference sequence). The CDR3 region is CSASATVATDSPLHF. In DNA form, the CDR3 reads TGCAGTGCTAGCGCCACCGTTGCTACGGATTCACCCCTCCACTTT.

This clonotype was detected ten times or more. The chain combines TRBV20-1 with TRBJ1-2, with 7 bases matching TRBD1. This CDR3 comprises 13 residues. Germline assignment: CDR1 DFQATT and CDR2 SNEGSKA (reference sequence). The V gene end was trimmed by 4 bases and the J gene end by 5 bases; junction bases not matched to a gene: 7. CDR3 nucleotide sequence: TGCAGTGCTACTGACAGGGTAGGGTATGGCTACACCTTC. Amino acids: CSATDRVGYGYTF.

This clonotype has at least ten counts. The chain is built from TRBV30 and TRBJ2-7; D unclear. Germline assignment: CDR1 GTSNPN and CDR2 SVGIG (reference sequence). This CDR3 contains 11 residues. The germline V and J ends were trimmed by 3 bases and 6 bases, with 9 bases remaining between them. The CDR3 nucleotides read TGTGCCTGGAGCAGGTTTAGCGAGCAGTACTTC. It codes for CAWSRFSEQYF.

The table lists this clonotype with a few counts. CDR3 sequence reads: CASSQTGLAGGSSYNEQFF. The CDR3 region has the DNA TGTGCCAGCAGCCAGACAGGACTAGCGGGAGGGAGCTCCTACAATGAGCAGTTCTTC. The chain couples TRBV14 to TRBJ2-1; TRBD2 matches 15 bases. CDR3 length equals 19 residues. Germline V CDR1 and CDR2: SGHDN, FVKESK. V dropped 3 bases and J dropped 0; count of bases not matched to a gene: 6.

There are a few counts of this clonotype. Here the CDR3 reads CASSRRQQGSHNSPLHF. The CDR3 coding sequence is TGTGCCAGCAGTCGCCGACAGCAGGGGTCCCATAATTCACCCCTCCACTTT. The chain uses TRBV6-5 and TRBJ1-6; a weak D match, TRBD1 (6 bases). The V gene lost 5 bases and the J gene lost 5 bases, with 19 bases spanning the gap. Germline loops: CDR1 MNHEY, CDR2 SVGAGI. This CDR3 is 17 amino acids long.

This chain links TRBV5-1 with TRBJ2-7; 9 bases agree with TRBD1. J gave up 6 bases and V 4 bases, and 8 bases lay outside the gene matches. The CDR3 is made up of 14 amino acids. CDR1 and CDR2 (germline): SGHRS, YFSETQ. CDR3 sequence (DNA): TGCGCCAGCAGCCTGGGACAGGGTAATGCCGAGCAGTACTTC. This gives the protein CASSLGQGNAEQYF.

This clonotype was seen a few times. The V and J genes are TRBV5-1 and TRBJ2-7; D may be TRBD1 (6 bases). The germline V gene encodes CDR1 SGHRS and CDR2 YFSETQ. The CDR3 sequence is 18 residues long. V gave up 1 base and J gave up 2 bases, with 22 bases separating them. The CDR3 region has the DNA TGCGCCAGCAGCTTGAGGACCCCGACGCAGGGGTCAACCTACGAGCAGTACTTC. This gives the protein CASSLRTPTQGSTYEQYF.

This clonotype showed up just a few times. This chain joins TRBV11-2 and TRBJ1-4, with 9 bases lining up with TRBD1. The germline gives CDR1 SGHAT, CDR2 FQNNGV. The CDR3 is made up of 14 amino acids. Trimming cost V 5 bases and J 6 bases; bases outside gene matches: 4. The CDR3 nucleotides are TGTGCCAGCAGCCTACGACAGGGGGATGAAAAACTGTTTTTT. Encoded protein: CASSLRQGDEKLFF.